Listed below are T cell receptor beta chains from one sample, sequenced in a study of blood T cell repertoires in COVID-19. Produced via immunoSEQ multiplex PCR; TCRdb's table is partial and in-frame only. The sample records just over 60,000 clones, under 80% being singletons. Sequencing was performed on peripheral blood. All receptors derive from a man in his 60s with acute or convalescent COVID-19. Both conserved end residues are part of each CDR3. The D gene is left open where the match is weak. The size field is filled for only some rows; it gives once, few, many or a size class.

v_call: TRBV19; d_call: TRBD1; clone_size: .; j_call: TRBJ1-6; cdr3_nt: TGTGCCAGTAGACTTCAGACAGGGATGATTTCACCCCTCCACTTT; cdr3_aa: CASRLQTGMISPLHF
v_call: TRBV6-1; d_call: .; clone_size: .; j_call: TRBJ1-2; cdr3_nt: TGTGCCAGCAGTGAAGCGTCCGGGGGACGCTATGGCTACACCTTC; cdr3_aa: CASSEASGGRYGYTF
v_call: TRBV3-1/TRBV3-2; d_call: .; clone_size: .; j_call: TRBJ1-6; cdr3_nt: TGTGCCAGCAGCACGACAGTCAGCTCCTATAATTCACCCCTCCACTTT; cdr3_aa: CASSTTVSSYNSPLHF
v_call: TRBV2; d_call: TRBD1; clone_size: few; j_call: TRBJ1-6; cdr3_nt: TGTGCCAGCCGTCAGGACAGGGGGGATAATTCACCCCTCCACTTT; cdr3_aa: CASRQDRGDNSPLHF
v_call: TRBV6-1; d_call: .; clone_size: once; j_call: TRBJ1-4; cdr3_nt: TGTGCCAGCAGTGAAGGGACAGCTCATAATGAAAAACTGTTTTTT; cdr3_aa: CASSEGTAHNEKLFF
v_call: TRBV6-5; d_call: TRBD2; clone_size: .; j_call: TRBJ2-2; cdr3_nt: TGTGCCAGCCTAGCGGGACCGGGGGCCGGGGAGCTGTTTTTT; cdr3_aa: CASLAGPGAGELFF
v_call: TRBV20-1; d_call: TRBD1; clone_size: once; j_call: TRBJ2-7; cdr3_nt: TGCAGTGCTAACAGGGGAGACGAGCAGTACTTC; cdr3_aa: CSANRGDEQYF
v_call: TRBV18; d_call: .; clone_size: .; j_call: TRBJ1-3; cdr3_nt: TGTGCCAGCTCACCAGTCCGAGCGAACACCATATATTTT; cdr3_aa: CASSPVRANTIYF
v_call: TRBV10-1; d_call: .; clone_size: .; j_call: TRBJ2-5; cdr3_nt: TGCGCCAGCAGCCGGGATCTAAGAGAGACCCAGTACTTC; cdr3_aa: CASSRDLRETQYF
v_call: TRBV10-3; d_call: .; clone_size: .; j_call: TRBJ1-1; cdr3_nt: TGTGCCATCGCCGAACAGTCGAACACTGAAGCTTTCTTT; cdr3_aa: CAIAEQSNTEAFF
v_call: TRBV19; d_call: .; clone_size: .; j_call: TRBJ1-1; cdr3_nt: TGTGCCAGTAACCAGGGGATCACTGAAGCTTTCTTT; cdr3_aa: CASNQGITEAFF
v_call: TRBV27; d_call: .; clone_size: .; j_call: TRBJ2-7; cdr3_nt: TGTGCCAGTCTCACAATTACCGGCAGGGGTTCGTACGAGCAGTACTTC; cdr3_aa: CASLTITGRGSYEQYF
v_call: TRBV11-2; d_call: TRBD1; clone_size: .; j_call: TRBJ1-1; cdr3_nt: TGTGCCAGCAGCATCACCGGGACAGGGGAAGAAGCTTTCTTT; cdr3_aa: CASSITGTGEEAFF
v_call: TRBV5-4; d_call: .; clone_size: .; j_call: TRBJ2-7; cdr3_nt: TGTGCCAGCAGCTCGAGACATGGGGGGTCCTACGAGCAGTACTTC; cdr3_aa: CASSSRHGGSYEQYF
v_call: TRBV7-2; d_call: TRBD1; clone_size: .; j_call: TRBJ2-2; cdr3_nt: TGTGCCAGCAGCTTAACCCGACAGGGGGCCGGGGAGCTGTTTTTT; cdr3_aa: CASSLTRQGAGELFF
v_call: TRBV4-2; d_call: TRBD2; clone_size: .; j_call: TRBJ2-5; cdr3_nt: TGTGCCAGCAGCCTGACTAGCGGGAGTATCCAAGAGACCCAGTACTTC; cdr3_aa: CASSLTSGSIQETQYF
v_call: TRBV11-2; d_call: TRBD2; clone_size: .; j_call: TRBJ2-1; cdr3_nt: TGTGCCAGCAGCTTACCTCAGGGACTAGCGGGATGGTATGAGCAGTTCTTC; cdr3_aa: CASSLPQGLAGWYEQFF
v_call: TRBV6-5; d_call: .; clone_size: .; j_call: TRBJ2-1; cdr3_nt: TGTGCCAGCAGTTACTCCGGGACATCTTACAATGAGCAGTTCTTC; cdr3_aa: CASSYSGTSYNEQFF
v_call: TRBV27; d_call: .; clone_size: few; j_call: TRBJ1-2; cdr3_nt: TGTGCCAGCAGTTTATTCAGATCCTATGGCTACACCTTC; cdr3_aa: CASSLFRSYGYTF
v_call: TRBV10-3; d_call: .; clone_size: .; j_call: TRBJ2-7; cdr3_nt: TGTGCCATCAAGGCTAGCGCATACTACGAGCAGTACTTC; cdr3_aa: CAIKASAYYEQYF
v_call: TRBV7-3; d_call: TRBD1; clone_size: few; j_call: TRBJ1-1; cdr3_nt: TGTGCCAGCAGCTTAGTAGGGGGCCAGGTAAGGACTGAAGCTTTCTTT; cdr3_aa: CASSLVGGQVRTEAFF
v_call: TRBV29-1; d_call: .; clone_size: .; j_call: TRBJ1-5; cdr3_nt: TGCAGCGTTGAAGTGGCAGGGGCAAACAATCAGCCCCAGCATTTT; cdr3_aa: CSVEVAGANNQPQHF
v_call: TRBV6-5; d_call: .; clone_size: .; j_call: TRBJ1-4; cdr3_nt: TGTGCCAGCAGTTCCACAGGATTTGCTAATGAAAAACTGTTTTTT; cdr3_aa: CASSSTGFANEKLFF
v_call: TRBV12-2; d_call: .; clone_size: .; j_call: TRBJ2-7; cdr3_nt: TGTGCAAGTCGCCCCCCCACAGACGAGCAGTACTTC; cdr3_aa: CASRPPTDEQYF
v_call: TRBV2; d_call: TRBD1; clone_size: .; j_call: TRBJ1-1; cdr3_nt: TGTGCCAGCAAGACAGGGGCATTGAACACTGAAGCTTTCTTT; cdr3_aa: CASKTGALNTEAFF
v_call: TRBV28; d_call: .; clone_size: .; j_call: TRBJ2-3; cdr3_nt: TGTGCCAGCAGTCCCTCCCCGACAGATACGCAGTATTTT; cdr3_aa: CASSPSPTDTQYF
v_call: TRBV19; d_call: TRBD1; clone_size: .; j_call: TRBJ2-5; cdr3_nt: TGTGCCAGTAGCTCAGGGGGCGAGACCCAGTACTTC; cdr3_aa: CASSSGGETQYF
v_call: TRBV28; d_call: .; clone_size: few; j_call: TRBJ1-6; cdr3_nt: TGTGCCAGCAGTACCCGGTCCGGCGGGCATTCACCCCTCCACTTT; cdr3_aa: CASSTRSGGHSPLHF
v_call: TRBV7-9; d_call: TRBD2; clone_size: few; j_call: TRBJ2-1; cdr3_nt: TGTGCCAGCAGCCCACGGACTAGCGGGACCTACAATGAGCAGTTCTTC; cdr3_aa: CASSPRTSGTYNEQFF
v_call: TRBV7-8; d_call: TRBD2; clone_size: .; j_call: TRBJ2-2; cdr3_nt: TGTGCCAGCAGCTTAGCCGTGTGGGAGGGCACCGGGGAGCTGTTTTTT; cdr3_aa: CASSLAVWEGTGELFF
v_call: TRBV15; d_call: TRBD1; clone_size: .; j_call: TRBJ2-7; cdr3_nt: TGTGCCACCAGCAGGGGGACAGAAAGCTCCTACGAGCAGTACTTC; cdr3_aa: CATSRGTESSYEQYF
v_call: TRBV2; d_call: .; clone_size: .; j_call: TRBJ2-2; cdr3_nt: TGTGCCAGCAAGACCAGGCGAACTAACACCGGGGAGCTGTTTTTT; cdr3_aa: CASKTRRTNTGELFF
v_call: TRBV4-1; d_call: TRBD2; clone_size: .; j_call: TRBJ2-1; cdr3_nt: TGCGCCAGCAGCCAAGTCCGGCTAGCGGGTCTCAATGAGCAGTTCTTC; cdr3_aa: CASSQVRLAGLNEQFF
v_call: TRBV3-1/TRBV3-2; d_call: .; clone_size: few; j_call: TRBJ2-5; cdr3_nt: TGTGCCAGCAGCCTAAATGGGCGGACCCAGTACTTC; cdr3_aa: CASSLNGRTQYF
v_call: TRBV6-5; d_call: TRBD1; clone_size: .; j_call: TRBJ2-5; cdr3_nt: TGTGCCAGTAACACAGACAGGGTAGAGACCCAGTACTTC; cdr3_aa: CASNTDRVETQYF
v_call: TRBV2; d_call: TRBD2; clone_size: once; j_call: TRBJ2-5; cdr3_nt: TGTGCCAGCAGACCCCGGACTAGCGGAGAAGAGACCCAGTACTTC; cdr3_aa: CASRPRTSGEETQYF
v_call: TRBV27; d_call: TRBD2; clone_size: .; j_call: TRBJ2-3; cdr3_nt: TGTGCCAGCAGTTTAAGACTAGCGGGAGGGCCAGATACGCAGTATTTT; cdr3_aa: CASSLRLAGGPDTQYF
v_call: TRBV5-1; d_call: .; clone_size: .; j_call: TRBJ2-6; cdr3_nt: TGCGCCAGCAGACCTGGCAGGGGCCCTTCCCCTGGGGCCAACGTCCTGACTTTC; cdr3_aa: CASRPGRGPSPGANVLTF
v_call: TRBV19; d_call: TRBD2; clone_size: .; j_call: TRBJ2-3; cdr3_nt: TGTGCCAGTAGTATAGATCGACTAGCGGGAGGAGATACGCAGTATTTT; cdr3_aa: CASSIDRLAGGDTQYF